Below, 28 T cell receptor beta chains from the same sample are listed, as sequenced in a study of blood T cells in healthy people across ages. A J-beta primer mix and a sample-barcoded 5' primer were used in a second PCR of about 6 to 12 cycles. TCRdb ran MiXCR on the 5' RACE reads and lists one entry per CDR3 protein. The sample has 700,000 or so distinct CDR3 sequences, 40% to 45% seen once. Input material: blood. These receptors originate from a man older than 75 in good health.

The CDR3 protein is CASSQDPITSGGPYNEQFF. CDR3 nucleotide sequence: TGCGCCAGCAGCCAAGATCCGATAACTAGCGGGGGGCCCTACAATGAGCAGTTCTTC. V is TRBV4-1 and J is TRBJ2-1; 12 nucleotides align to TRBD2. The V segment lost 0 bases and the J segment 2 bases; nucleotides outside the gene matches: 8. This CDR3 contains 19 residues. CDR1 and CDR2 (germline): MGHRA, YSYEKL.

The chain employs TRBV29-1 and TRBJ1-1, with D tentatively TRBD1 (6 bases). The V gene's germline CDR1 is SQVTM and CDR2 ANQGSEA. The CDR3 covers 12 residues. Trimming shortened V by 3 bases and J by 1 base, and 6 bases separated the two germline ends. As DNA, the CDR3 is TGCAGCGTTGAGGGGGCGAACACTGAAGCTTTCTTT. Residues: CSVEGANTEAFF.

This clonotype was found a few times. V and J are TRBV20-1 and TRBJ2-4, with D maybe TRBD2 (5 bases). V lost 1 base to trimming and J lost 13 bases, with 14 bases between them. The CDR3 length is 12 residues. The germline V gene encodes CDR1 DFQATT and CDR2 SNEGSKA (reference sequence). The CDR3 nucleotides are TGCAGTGCTAGAGCTTCCGGTGGGGAGCAGTACTTC. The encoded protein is CSARASGGEQYF.

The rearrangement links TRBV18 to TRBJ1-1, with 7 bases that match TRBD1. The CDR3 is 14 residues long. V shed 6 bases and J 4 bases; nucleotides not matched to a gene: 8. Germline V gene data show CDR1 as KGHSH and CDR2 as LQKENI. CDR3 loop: CASSSQGVFTEAFF. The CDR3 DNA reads TGTGCCAGCTCGTCCCAGGGGGTATTCACTGAAGCTTTCTTT.

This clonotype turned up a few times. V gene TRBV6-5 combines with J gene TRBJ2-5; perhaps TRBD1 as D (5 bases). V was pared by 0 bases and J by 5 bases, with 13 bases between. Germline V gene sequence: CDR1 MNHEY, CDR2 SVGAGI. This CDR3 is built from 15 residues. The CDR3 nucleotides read TGTGCCAGCAGTTACTCGAAGGGGCTCACGGAGACCCAGTACTTC. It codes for CASSYSKGLTETQYF.

CDR3 in DNA: TGTGCCACCAGTGATGGCCCTCTACCGGGAGGTTTATACGAGCAGTACTTC. Amino acid sequence: CATSDGPLPGGLYEQYF. The V gene is TRBV24-1, the J gene TRBJ2-5, with TRBD2 matching 7 bases. The closer fit of TRBJ2-7 to the DNA end suggests the J call may be wrong. The CDR3 covers 17 residues. CDR1 is KGHDR, CDR2 SFDVKD, per germline.

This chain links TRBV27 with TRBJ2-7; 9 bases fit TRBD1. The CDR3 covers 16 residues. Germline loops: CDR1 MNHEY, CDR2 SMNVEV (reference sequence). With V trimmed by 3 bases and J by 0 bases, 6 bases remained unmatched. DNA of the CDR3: TGTGCCAGCAGTTTTCGTCCGGACAGGGGCTCCTACGAGCAGTACTTC. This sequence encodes CASSFRPDRGSYEQYF.

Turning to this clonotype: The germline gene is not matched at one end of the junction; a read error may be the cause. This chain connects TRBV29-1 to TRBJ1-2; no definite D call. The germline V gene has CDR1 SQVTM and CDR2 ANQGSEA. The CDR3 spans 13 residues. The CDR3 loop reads CSIEGQVGYGYTF. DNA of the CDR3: TGCAGCATTGAAGGGCAAGTCGGGTATGGCTACACCTTC. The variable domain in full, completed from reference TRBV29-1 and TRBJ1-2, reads SAVISQKPSRDICQRGTSLTIQCQVDSQVTMMFWYRQQPGQSLTLIATANQGSEATYESGFVIDKFPISRPNLTFSTLTVSNMSPEDSSIYLCSIEGQVGYGYTFGSGTRLTVV.

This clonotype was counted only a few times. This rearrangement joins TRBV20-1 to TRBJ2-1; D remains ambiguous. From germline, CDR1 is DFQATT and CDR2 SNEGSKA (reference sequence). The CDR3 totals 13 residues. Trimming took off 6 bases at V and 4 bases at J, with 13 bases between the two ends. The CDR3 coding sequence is TGCAGTGCGGTAGACGGCCCATACAATGAGCAGTTCTTC. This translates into CSAVDGPYNEQFF.

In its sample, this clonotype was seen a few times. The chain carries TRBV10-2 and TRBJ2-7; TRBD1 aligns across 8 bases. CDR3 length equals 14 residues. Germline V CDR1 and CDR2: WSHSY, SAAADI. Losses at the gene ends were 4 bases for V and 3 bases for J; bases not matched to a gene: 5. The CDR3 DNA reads TGCGCCAGCAGTGGGACAGGGAAATACTACGAGCAGTACTTC. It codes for CASSGTGKYYEQYF.

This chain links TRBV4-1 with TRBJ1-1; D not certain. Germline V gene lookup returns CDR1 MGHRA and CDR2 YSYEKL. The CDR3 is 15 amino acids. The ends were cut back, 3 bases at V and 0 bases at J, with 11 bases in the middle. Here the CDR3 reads CASSHGPAMNTEAFF. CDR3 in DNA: TGCGCCAGCAGCCACGGTCCCGCGATGAACACTGAAGCTTTCTTT.

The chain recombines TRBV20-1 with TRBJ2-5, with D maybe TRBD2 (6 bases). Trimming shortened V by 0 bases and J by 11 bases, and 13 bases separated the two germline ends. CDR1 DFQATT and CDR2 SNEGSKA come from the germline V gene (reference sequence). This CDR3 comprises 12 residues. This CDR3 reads CSARERGYGQYF. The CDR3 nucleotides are TGCAGTGCTAGAGAGCGGGGTTATGGGCAGTACTTC.

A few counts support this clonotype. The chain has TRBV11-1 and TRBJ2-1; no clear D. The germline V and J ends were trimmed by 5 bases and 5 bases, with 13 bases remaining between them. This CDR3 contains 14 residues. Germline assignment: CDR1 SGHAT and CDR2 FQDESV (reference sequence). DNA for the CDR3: TGTGCCAGCAGCCCGGCCCCGGCAGACAATGAGCAGTTCTTC. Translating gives CASSPAPADNEQFF.

CDR3 coding DNA: TGCAGCGCCCGCGGAGGGAGCAATGAGCAGTACTTC. It codes for CSARGGSNEQYF. The chain combines TRBV29-1 with TRBJ2-7; a weak D match, TRBD2 (6 bases). Germline-derived CDR1 and CDR2 are SQVTM and ANQGSEA. CDR3 size: 12 residues. The V and J ends lost 7 bases and 7 bases respectively, with 17 bases between them.

CDR3 sequence: CASIQSGSRVGDTQYF. DNA for the CDR3: TGTGCCAGCATCCAATCCGGGAGTAGGGTGGGTGATACGCAGTATTTT. The rearrangement uses TRBV7-2 and TRBJ2-3, with D tentatively TRBD2 (6 bases). CDR3 size: 16 residues. Germline assignment: CDR1 SGHTA and CDR2 FQGNSA. The germline V and J ends were trimmed by 7 bases and 6 bases, with 23 bases remaining between them.

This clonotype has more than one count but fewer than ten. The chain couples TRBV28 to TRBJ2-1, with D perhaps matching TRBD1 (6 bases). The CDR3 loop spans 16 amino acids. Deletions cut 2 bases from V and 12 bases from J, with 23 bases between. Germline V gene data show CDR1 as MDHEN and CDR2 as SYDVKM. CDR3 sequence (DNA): TGTGCCAGCAGTTTAGGCGGGCAGGGGTTAGTTTTTGGGCAGTTCTTC. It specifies CASSLGGQGLVFGQFF.

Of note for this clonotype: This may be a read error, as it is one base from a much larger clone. The CDR3 DNA reads as TGTGCCAGCTCCCCCGGGGACGATGGCTACACCTTC. This codes for CASSPGDDGYTF. The chain combines TRBV2 with TRBJ1-2, with D perhaps TRBD1 (5 bases). The CDR3 extends over 12 amino acids. CDR1 is SNHLY, CDR2 FYNNEI, per germline. Trimming left V 8 bases short and J 6 bases short, with 13 bases between.

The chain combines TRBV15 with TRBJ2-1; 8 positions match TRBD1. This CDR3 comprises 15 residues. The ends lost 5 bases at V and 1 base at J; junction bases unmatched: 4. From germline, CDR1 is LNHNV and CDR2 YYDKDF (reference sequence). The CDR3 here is CATSPGQESYNEQFF. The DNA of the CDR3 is TGTGCCACCAGCCCGGGACAGGAATCCTACAATGAGCAGTTCTTC.

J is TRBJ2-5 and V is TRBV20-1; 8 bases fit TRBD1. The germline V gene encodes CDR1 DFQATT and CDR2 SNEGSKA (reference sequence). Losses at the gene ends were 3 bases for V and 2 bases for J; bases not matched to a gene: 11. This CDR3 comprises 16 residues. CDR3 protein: CSARSGGHRGQETQYF. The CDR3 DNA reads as TGCAGTGCTAGGTCCGGGGGCCACAGGGGGCAAGAGACCCAGTACTTC.

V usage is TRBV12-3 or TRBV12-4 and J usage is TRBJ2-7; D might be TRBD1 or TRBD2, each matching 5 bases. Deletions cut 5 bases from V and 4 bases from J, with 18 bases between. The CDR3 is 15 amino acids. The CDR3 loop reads CASSPPPSGQYEQYF. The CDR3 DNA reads TGTGCCAGCAGTCCCCCTCCCAGCGGACAATACGAGCAGTACTTC.

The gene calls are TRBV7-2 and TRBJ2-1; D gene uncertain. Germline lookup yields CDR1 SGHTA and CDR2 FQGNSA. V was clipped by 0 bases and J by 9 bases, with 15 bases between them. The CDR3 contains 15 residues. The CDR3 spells CASSLAYRTSTEQFF. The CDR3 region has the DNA TGTGCCAGCAGCTTAGCCTACAGAACATCCACTGAGCAGTTCTTC.

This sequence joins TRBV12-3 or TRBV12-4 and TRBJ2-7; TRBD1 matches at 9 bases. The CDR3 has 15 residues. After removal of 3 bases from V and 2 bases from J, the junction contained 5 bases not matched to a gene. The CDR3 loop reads CASSLRDRATYEQYF. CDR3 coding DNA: TGTGCCAGCAGTTTGCGGGACAGGGCAACCTACGAGCAGTACTTC.

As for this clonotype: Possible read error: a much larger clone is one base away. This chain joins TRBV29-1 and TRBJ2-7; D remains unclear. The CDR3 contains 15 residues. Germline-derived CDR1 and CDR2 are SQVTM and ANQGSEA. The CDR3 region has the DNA TGCAGCGTTAAAGATCCTGGCAAGAGCTCCTACGAGCAGTACTTC. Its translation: CSVKDPGKSSYEQYF.

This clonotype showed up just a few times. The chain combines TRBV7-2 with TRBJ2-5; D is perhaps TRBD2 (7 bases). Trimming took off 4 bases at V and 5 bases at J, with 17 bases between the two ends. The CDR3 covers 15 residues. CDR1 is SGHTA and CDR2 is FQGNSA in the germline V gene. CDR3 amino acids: CASSSPAGAGETQYF. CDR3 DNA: TGTGCCAGCAGCTCGCCGGCGGGGGCAGGGGAGACCCAGTACTTC.

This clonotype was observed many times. The CDR3, as DNA: TGTGCCAGCAGCTTAGCGATGGGACAGGGAGACAATGAGCAGTTCTTC. Amino acid sequence: CASSLAMGQGDNEQFF. J is TRBJ2-1 and V is TRBV7-2, with TRBD1 matching over 9 bases. CDR1 and CDR2 from the germline V gene are SGHTA and FQGNSA. This CDR3 region has 16 residues. V gave up 0 bases and J gave up 5 bases; unmatched junction bases: 5.

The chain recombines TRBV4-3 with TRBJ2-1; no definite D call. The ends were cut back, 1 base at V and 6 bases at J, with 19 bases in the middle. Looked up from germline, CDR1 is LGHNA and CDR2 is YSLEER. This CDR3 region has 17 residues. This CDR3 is CASSQASGRPLGNEQFF. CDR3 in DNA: TGCGCCAGCAGCCAAGCTTCTGGCAGACCTCTCGGCAATGAGCAGTTCTTC.

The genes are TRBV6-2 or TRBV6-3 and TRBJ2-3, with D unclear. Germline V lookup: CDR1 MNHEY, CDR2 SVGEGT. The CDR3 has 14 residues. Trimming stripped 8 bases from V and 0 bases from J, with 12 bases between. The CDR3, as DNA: TGTGCCAGCCGGAATCCTGCTAGCACAGATACGCAGTATTTT. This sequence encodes CASRNPASTDTQYF.

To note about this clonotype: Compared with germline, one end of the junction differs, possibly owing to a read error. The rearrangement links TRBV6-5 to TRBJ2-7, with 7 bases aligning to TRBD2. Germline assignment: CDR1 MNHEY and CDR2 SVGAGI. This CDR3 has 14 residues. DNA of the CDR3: TGTGCCAGCAGTCCACTTAGCGGGTCCTCCGAGCAGTACTTC. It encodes CASSPLSGSSEQYF.